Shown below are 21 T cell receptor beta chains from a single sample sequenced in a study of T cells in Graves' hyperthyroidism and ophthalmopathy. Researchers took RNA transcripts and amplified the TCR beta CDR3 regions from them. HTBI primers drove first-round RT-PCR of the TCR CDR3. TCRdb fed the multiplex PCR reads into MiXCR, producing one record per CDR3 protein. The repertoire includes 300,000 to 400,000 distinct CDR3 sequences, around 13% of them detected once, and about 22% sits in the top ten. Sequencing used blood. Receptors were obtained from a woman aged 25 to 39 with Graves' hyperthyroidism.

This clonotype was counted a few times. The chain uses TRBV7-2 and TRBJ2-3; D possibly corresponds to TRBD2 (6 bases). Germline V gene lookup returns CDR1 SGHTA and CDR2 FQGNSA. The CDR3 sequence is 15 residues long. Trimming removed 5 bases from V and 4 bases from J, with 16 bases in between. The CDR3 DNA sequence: TGTGCCAGCAGCCCCCGCCCCCGCGGGGCAGATACGCAGTATTTT. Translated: CASSPRPRGADTQYF.

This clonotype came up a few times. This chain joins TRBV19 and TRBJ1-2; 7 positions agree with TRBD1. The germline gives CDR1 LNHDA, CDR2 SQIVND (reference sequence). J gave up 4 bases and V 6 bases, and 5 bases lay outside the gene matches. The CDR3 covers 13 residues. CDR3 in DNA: TGTGCCAGTAGAAGACAGGGAACCTATGGCTACACCTTC. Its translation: CASRRQGTYGYTF.

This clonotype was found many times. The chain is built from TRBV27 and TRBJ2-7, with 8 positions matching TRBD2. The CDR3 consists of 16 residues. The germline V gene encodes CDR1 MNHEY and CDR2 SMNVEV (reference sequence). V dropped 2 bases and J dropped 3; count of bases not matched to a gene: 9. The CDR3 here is CASSLIGLAGVYEQYF. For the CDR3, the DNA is TGTGCCAGCAGTTTAATTGGGCTAGCGGGCGTCTACGAGCAGTACTTC.

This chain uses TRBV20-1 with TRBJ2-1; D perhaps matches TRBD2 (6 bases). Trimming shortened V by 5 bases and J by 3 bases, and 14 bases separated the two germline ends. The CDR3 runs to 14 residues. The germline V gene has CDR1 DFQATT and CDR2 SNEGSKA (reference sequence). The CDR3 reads CSAEGSGGYNEQFF. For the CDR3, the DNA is TGCAGTGCTGAGGGTAGCGGAGGCTACAATGAGCAGTTCTTC.

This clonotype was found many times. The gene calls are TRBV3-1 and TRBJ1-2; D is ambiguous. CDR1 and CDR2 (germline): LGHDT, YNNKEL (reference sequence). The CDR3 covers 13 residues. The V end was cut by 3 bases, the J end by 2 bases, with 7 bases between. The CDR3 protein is CASSQGKNYGYTF. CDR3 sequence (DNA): TGTGCCAGCAGCCAGGGGAAAAACTATGGCTACACCTTC. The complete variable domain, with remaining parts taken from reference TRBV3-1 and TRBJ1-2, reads DTAVSQTPKYLVTQMGNDKSIKCEQNLGHDTMYWYKQDSKKFLKIMFSYNNKELIINETVPNRFSPKSPDKAHLNLHINSLELGDSAVYFCASSQGKNYGYTFGSGTRLTVV.

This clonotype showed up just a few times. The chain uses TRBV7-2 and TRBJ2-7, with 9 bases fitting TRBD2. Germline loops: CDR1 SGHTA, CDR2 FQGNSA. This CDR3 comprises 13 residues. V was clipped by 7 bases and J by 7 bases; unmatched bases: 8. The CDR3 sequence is CASMRTSVSEQYF. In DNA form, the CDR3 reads TGTGCCAGCATGAGGACTAGCGTGTCAGAGCAGTACTTC.

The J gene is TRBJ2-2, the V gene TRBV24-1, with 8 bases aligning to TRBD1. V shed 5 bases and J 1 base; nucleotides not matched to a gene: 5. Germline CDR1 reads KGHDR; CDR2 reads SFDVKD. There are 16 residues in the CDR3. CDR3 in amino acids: CATSVRGTGNTGELFF. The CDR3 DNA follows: TGTGCCACCAGTGTCAGAGGGACAGGGAACACCGGGGAGCTGTTTTTT.

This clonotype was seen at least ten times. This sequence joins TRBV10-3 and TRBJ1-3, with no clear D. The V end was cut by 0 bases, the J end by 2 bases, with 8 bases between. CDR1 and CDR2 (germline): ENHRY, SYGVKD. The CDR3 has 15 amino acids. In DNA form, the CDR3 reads TGTGCCATCAGTGAGTCGCAGGTCGCTGGAAACACCATATATTTT. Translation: CAISESQVAGNTIYF.

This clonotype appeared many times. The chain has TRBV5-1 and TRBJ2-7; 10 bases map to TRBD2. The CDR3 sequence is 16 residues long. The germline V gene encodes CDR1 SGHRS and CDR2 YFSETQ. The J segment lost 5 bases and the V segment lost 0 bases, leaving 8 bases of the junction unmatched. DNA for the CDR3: TGCGCCAGCAGCTTGGGAGCGGGAGGGCCTCGGGACGAGCAGTACTTC. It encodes CASSLGAGGPRDEQYF.

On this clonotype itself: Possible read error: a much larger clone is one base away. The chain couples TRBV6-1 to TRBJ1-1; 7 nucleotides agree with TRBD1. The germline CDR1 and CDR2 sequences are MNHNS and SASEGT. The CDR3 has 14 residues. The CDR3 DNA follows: TGTGACAGCGAGAGGGGGCTTTTGAACACTGAAGCTTTCTTT. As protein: CDSERGLLNTEAFF.

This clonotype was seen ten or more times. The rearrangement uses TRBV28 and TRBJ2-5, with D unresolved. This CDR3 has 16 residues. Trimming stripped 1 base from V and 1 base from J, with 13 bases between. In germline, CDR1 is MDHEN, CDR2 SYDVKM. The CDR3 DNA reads TGTGCCAGCAGTTTATTAGGGCAGGATAGCCAAGAGACCCAGTACTTC. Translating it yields CASSLLGQDSQETQYF.

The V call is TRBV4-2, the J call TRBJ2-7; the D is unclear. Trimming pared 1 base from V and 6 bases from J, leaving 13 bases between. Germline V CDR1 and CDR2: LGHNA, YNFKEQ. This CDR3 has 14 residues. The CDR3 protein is CASSQVYSVSEQYF. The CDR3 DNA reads TGTGCCAGCAGCCAAGTATACTCCGTCTCCGAGCAGTACTTC.

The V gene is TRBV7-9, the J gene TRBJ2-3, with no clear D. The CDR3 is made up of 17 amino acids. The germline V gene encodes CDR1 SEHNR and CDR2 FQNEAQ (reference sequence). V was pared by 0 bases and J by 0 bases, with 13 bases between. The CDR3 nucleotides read TGTGCCAGCAGCTTAGCAGGCAGGAGATCTAGCACAGATACGCAGTATTTT. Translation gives CASSLAGRRSSTDTQYF.

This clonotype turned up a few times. DNA for the CDR3: TGCGCCAGCAGCTTGGAGGGAGCGGGAGGGCCTGATGAGCAGTTCTTC. This codes for CASSLEGAGGPDEQFF. The rearrangement joins TRBV5-1 to TRBJ2-1, with TRBD2 matching over 10 bases. This CDR3 region has 16 residues. V was pared by 0 bases and J by 8 bases, with 8 bases of the junction left unmatched. CDR1 is SGHRS, CDR2 YFSETQ, per germline.

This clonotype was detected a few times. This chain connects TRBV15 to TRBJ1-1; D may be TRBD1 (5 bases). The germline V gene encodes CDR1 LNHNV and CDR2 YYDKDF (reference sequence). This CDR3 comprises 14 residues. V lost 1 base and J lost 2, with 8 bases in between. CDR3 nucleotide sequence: TGTGCCACCAGCAGAGTGGGGGTTAACACTGAAGCTTTCTTT. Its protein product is CATSRVGVNTEAFF.

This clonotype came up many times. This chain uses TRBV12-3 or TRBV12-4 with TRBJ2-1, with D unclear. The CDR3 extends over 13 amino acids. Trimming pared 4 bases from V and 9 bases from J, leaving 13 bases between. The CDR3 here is CASSWRYSGEQFF. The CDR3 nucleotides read TGTGCCAGCAGTTGGCGGTACTCCGGTGAGCAGTTCTTC.

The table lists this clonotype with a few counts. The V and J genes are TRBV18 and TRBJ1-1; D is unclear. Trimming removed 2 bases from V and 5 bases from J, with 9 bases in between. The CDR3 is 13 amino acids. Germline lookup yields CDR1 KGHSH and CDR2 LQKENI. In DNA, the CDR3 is TGTGCCAGCTCACCATATATCGGAACTGAAGCTTTCTTT. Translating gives CASSPYIGTEAFF.

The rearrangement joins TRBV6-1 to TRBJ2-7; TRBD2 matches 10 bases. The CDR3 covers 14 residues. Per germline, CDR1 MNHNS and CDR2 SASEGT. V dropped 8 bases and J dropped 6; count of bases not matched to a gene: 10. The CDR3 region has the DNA TGTGCCAGCTTCCCCCGAGCGGGAGGGCCCGAGCAGTACTTC. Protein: CASFPRAGGPEQYF.

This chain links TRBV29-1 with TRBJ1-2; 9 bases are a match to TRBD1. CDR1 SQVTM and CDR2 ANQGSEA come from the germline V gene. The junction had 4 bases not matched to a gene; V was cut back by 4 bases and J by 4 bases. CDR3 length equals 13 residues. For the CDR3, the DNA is TGCAGCGTTGTAGAGGACAGGGGCTATGGCTACACCTTC. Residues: CSVVEDRGYGYTF.

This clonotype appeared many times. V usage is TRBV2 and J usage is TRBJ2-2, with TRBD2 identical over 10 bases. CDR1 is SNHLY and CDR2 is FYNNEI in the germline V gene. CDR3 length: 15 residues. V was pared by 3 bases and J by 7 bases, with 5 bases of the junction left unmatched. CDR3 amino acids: CASSELAGVIGELFF. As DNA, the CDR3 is TGTGCCAGCAGTGAGCTAGCGGGAGTAATCGGGGAGCTGTTTTTT.

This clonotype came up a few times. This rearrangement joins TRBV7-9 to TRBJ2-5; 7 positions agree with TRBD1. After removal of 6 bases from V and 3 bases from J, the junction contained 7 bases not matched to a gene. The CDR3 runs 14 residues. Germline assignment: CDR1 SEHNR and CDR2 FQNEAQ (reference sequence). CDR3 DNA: TGTGCCAGCAGTACGAGGGGGCGAGAAGAGACCCAGTACTTC. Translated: CASSTRGREETQYF.